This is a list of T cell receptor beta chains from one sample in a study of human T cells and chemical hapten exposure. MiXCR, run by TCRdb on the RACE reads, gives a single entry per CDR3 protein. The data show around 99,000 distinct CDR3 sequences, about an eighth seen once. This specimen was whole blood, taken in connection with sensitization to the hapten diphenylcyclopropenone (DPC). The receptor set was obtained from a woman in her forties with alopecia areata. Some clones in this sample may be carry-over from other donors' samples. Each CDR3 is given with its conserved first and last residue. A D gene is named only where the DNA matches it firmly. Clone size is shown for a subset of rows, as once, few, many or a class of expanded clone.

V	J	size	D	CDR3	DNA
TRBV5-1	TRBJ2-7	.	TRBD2	CASSSGLASVQYF	TGCGCCAGCAGCTCCGGACTAGCTTCAGTGCAGTACTTC
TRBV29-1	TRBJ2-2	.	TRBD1	CSVAGGQGANTGELFF	TGCAGCGTTGCCGGCGGACAGGGGGCGAACACCGGGGAGCTGTTTTTT
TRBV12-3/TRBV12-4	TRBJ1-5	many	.	CASSLGGGLNQPQHF	TGTGCCAGCAGTTTAGGAGGGGGACTCAATCAGCCCCAGCATTTT
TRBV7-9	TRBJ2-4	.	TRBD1	CASSPDRASAKNIQYF	TGTGCCAGCAGCCCGGACAGGGCGTCAGCCAAAAACATTCAGTACTTC
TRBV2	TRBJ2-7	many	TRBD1	CASRFTRGYEQYF	TGTGCCAGCAGGTTTACCAGGGGGTACGAGCAGTACTTC
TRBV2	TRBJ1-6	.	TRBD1	CASSADRGLSSPLHF	TGTGCCAGCAGTGCCGACAGGGGGTTATCTTCACCCCTCCACTTT
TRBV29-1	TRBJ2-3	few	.	CSVATLSSTDTQYF	TGCAGCGTGGCGACTCTTTCTAGCACAGATACGCAGTATTTT
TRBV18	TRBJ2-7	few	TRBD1	CASSPSRDSTYEQYF	TGTGCCAGCTCACCGTCCCGGGACAGCACCTACGAGCAGTACTTC
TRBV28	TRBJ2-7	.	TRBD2	CASSFFIAGGVYEQYF	TGTGCCAGCAGTTTTTTCATAGCGGGAGGAGTATACGAGCAGTACTTC
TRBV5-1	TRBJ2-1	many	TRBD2	CASSLGISGLGRDEQFF	TGCGCCAGCAGCTTGGGGATTAGCGGGCTCGGCCGGGATGAGCAGTTCTTC
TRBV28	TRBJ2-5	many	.	CASSSGGQGLAQETQYF	TGTGCCAGCAGTTCCGGTGGACAGGGACTAGCTCAAGAGACCCAGTACTTC
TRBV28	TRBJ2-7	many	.	CASTLHSGSYEQYF	TGTGCCAGCACCCTTCACTCCGGGTCCTACGAGCAGTACTTC
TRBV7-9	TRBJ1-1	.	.	CASSPPRAFF	TGTGCCAGCAGCCCACCGCGGGCTTTCTTT
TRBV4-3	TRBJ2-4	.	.	CASSQVSWGGPKNIQYF	TGCGCCAGCAGCCAAGTGTCCTGGGGCGGTCCCAAAAACATTCAGTACTTC
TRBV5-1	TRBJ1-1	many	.	CASVAEKGVDTEAFF	TGCGCCAGCGTAGCCGAGAAGGGGGTTGACACTGAAGCTTTCTTT
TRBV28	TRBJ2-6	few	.	CASSQGTSGANVLTF	TGTGCCAGCAGCCAGGGGACCTCTGGGGCCAACGTCCTGACTTTC
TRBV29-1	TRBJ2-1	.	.	CSVEDRGLDEQFF	TGCAGCGTTGAAGACCGGGGCTTGGATGAGCAGTTCTTC
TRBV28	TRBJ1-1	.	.	CASSRRGINTEAFF	TGTGCCAGCAGTCGCAGGGGCATTAACACTGAAGCTTTCTTT
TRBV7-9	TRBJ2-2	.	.	CASSLAGELFF	TGTGCCAGCAGCTTGGCCGGGGAGCTGTTTTTT
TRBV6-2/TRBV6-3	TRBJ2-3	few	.	CASSNGDTQYF	TGTGCCAGCAGTAACGGGGATACGCAGTATTTT
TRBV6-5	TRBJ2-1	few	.	CASSRAGTNEQFF	TGTGCCAGCAGTCGGGCAGGGACCAATGAGCAGTTCTTC
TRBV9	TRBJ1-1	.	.	CASRDSGNTEAFF	TGTGCCAGCAGGGACAGCGGGAACACTGAAGCTTTCTTT
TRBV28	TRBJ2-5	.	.	CASSFGAYQETQYF	TGTGCCAGCAGTTTTGGGGCATACCAAGAGACCCAGTACTTC
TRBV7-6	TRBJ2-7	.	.	CASSLAQYGHEQYF	TGTGCCAGCAGCTTAGCGCAGTATGGCCACGAGCAGTACTTC
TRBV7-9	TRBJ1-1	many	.	CASSFSGVMNTEAFF	TGTGCCAGCAGCTTCTCAGGGGTTATGAACACTGAAGCTTTCTTT
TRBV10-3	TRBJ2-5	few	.	CAISRDLAREEETQYF	TGTGCCATCAGCCGCGATCTAGCGAGGGAAGAAGAGACCCAGTACTTC
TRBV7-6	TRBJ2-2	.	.	CASSFNTGELFF	TGTGCCAGCAGCTTTAACACCGGGGAGCTGTTTTTT
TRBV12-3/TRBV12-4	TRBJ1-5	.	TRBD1	CASSVQGKGWQPQHF	TGTGCCAGCAGCGTACAGGGGAAAGGATGGCAGCCCCAGCATTTT
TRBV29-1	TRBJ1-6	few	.	CSVGGGRDSPLHF	TGCAGCGTTGGAGGGGGAAGGGATTCACCCCTCCACTTT
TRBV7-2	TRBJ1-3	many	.	CASSPLDSYSGNTIYF	TGTGCCAGCAGCCCTCTGGACAGCTACTCTGGAAACACCATATATTTT